This TCR beta chain was captured by sequencing in a study of blood T cell repertoires in COVID-19. Study-wide background: Samples taken during acute and convalescent COVID-19 were collected in the United States, Italy and Spain. Sources were T cells, B-cell-depleted T cells, or PBMCs; the material itself was cDNA or gDNA.

Authors' analysis steps: Reference gene primer amplification yielded estimated nucleated cell counts. TCRdb keeps only in-frame clones here, not all; method: immunoSEQ multiplex PCR. V, J and clone size were drawn from that table, and D and trimming were deduced from the DNA. The data contain roughly 90,000 clones, approximately 89% of them singletons. This CDR3 contains 16 residues. The J segment lost 4 bases and the V segment lost 0 bases, leaving 7 bases of the junction unmatched. Per the germline V gene, CDR1 is SGHRS and CDR2 is YFSETQ. The source material was peripheral blood. The genes are TRBV5-1 and TRBJ2-1; 7 nucleotides agree with TRBD2. The sequence was obtained from a man aged 45-60 years with acute or convalescent COVID-19. CDR3 DNA sequence: TGCGCCAGCAGCTTGGATCTAGCGGAGTATTACAATGAGCAGTTCTTC. Its translation is CASSLDLAEYYNEQFF.